The clone carrying this T cell receptor (beta chain) was counted ten times or more. V was pared by 5 bases and J by 8 bases, with 4 bases of the junction left unmatched. The CDR3 contains 14 residues. CDR1 SEHNR and CDR2 FQNEAQ come from the germline V gene (reference sequence). The TCR beta CDR3 regions underwent amplification using RNA transcripts as the source. The HTBI primer set was used in a first-round RT-PCR of the TCR CDR3. TCRdb re-derived calls from the multiplex PCR reads in MiXCR, one entry per CDR3 protein. Here the sample spans around 600,000 distinct CDR3 sequences, approximately 15% being singletons. The sample belongs to a study of T cells in Graves' hyperthyroidism and ophthalmopathy.

This chain joins TRBV7-9 and TRBJ2-4; TRBD2 matches 12 bases. The specimen was blood. The source is a woman aged 18-29 years with Graves' ophthalmopathy. CDR3 nucleotides: TGTGCCAGCAGCATTTCTAGCGGGAGGGACATTCAGTACTTC. This encodes CASSISSGRDIQYF.